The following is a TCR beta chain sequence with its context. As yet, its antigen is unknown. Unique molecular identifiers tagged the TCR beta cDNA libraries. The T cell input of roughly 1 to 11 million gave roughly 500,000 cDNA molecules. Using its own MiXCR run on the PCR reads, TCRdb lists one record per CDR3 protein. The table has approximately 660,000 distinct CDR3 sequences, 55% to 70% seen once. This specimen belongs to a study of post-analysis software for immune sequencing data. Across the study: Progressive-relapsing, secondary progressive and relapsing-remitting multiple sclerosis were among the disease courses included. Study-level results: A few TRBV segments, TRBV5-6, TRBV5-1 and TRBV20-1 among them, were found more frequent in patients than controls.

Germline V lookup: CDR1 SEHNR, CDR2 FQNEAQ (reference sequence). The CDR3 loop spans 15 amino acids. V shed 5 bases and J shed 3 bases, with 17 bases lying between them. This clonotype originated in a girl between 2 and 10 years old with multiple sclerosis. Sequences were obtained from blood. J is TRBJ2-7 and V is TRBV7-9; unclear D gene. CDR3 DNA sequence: TGTGCCAGCAGCATAACCGTGAGCGCTAACTACGAGCAGTACTTC. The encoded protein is CASSITVSANYEQYF.